A single sample gave rise to the 4 T cell receptor beta chains below, sequenced in a study of response to subunit inactivated influenza vaccine. TCRdb reprocessed the RT-PCR reads via MiXCR and lists one record per CDR3 protein. The table lists roughly 570,000 distinct CDR3 sequences, 13% of them singletons. The sequences come from PBMCs from blood, collected 45 days after vaccination. These receptor sequences come from a man in his forties or fifties who received an inactivated influenza vaccine.

This clonotype was seen only a few times. The chain couples TRBV29-1 to TRBJ2-7, with D maybe TRBD2 (5 bases). Trimming shortened V by 6 bases and J by 1 base, and 13 bases separated the two germline ends. Germline CDR1 and CDR2: SQVTM and ANQGSEA. The CDR3 has 13 residues. CDR3 region: CSVDPLGSYEQYF. For the CDR3, the DNA is TGCAGCGTCGACCCACTAGGATCCTACGAGCAGTACTTC.

The rearrangement uses TRBV7-2 and TRBJ2-2; D might be TRBD1 or TRBD2, each matching 6 bases. Germline CDR1 SGHTA, CDR2 FQGNSA. V dropped 5 bases and J dropped 9 bases, with 16 bases sitting between them. The CDR3 is made up of 14 amino acids. For the CDR3, the DNA is TGTGCCAGCAGCCGGGGGACACGTCGAAGGGAGCTGTTTTTT. This codes for CASSRGTRRRELFF.

This clonotype was seen repeatedly, ten times or more. The CDR3 DNA reads TGTGCCAGCAGCTTATCGGGAAGCAATCAGCCCCAGCATTTT. Its protein is CASSLSGSNQPQHF. This chain joins TRBV12-3 or TRBV12-4 and TRBJ1-5; no definite D call. The CDR3 has 14 amino acids. V lost 6 bases to trimming and J lost 1 base, with 10 bases between them.

This chain uses TRBV7-2 with TRBJ1-2, with 9 bases identical to TRBD1. Germline V CDR1 and CDR2: SGHTA, FQGNSA. The CDR3 runs to 13 residues. J lost 7 bases, V lost 10 bases, and 10 bases had no gene match. The CDR3 nucleotides read TGTGCCATCACAGGGGGCGCCGGTGGTGGCTACACCTTC. This encodes CAITGGAGGGYTF.